These T cell receptor beta chains were read from a single sample in a study of cytomegalovirus exposure and HLA in healthy donors. Generated by immunoSEQ multiplex PCR, the TCRdb table keeps only in-frame clones and is missing some. Of over 120,000 clones in the sample, 80% were seen once. Sequences were obtained from PBMCs. These receptors were obtained from a woman aged 25 to 45 in good health and CMV-seronegative. The CDR3 runs from the conserved cysteine through the conserved F or W. Each record gives: V gene, clone size, J gene, D gene, CDR3 DNA, CDR3 protein. The D gene is left open where the match is weak. Clone size appears in some rows only: once, few, many, or a class for an expanded clone.

V: TRBV10-2
size: -
J: TRBJ2-1
D: -
DNA: TGCGCCAGCAGTGATTCTTTGAATGAGCAGTTCTTC
CDR3: CASSDSLNEQFF

V: TRBV27
size: -
J: TRBJ2-7
D: TRBD2
DNA: TGTGCCAGCAGTCCCAGGACTAGCGGGGCCTACGAGCAGTACTTC
CDR3: CASSPRTSGAYEQYF

V: TRBV5-6
size: -
J: TRBJ2-7
D: -
DNA: TGTGCCAGCAGCTCACAAGCAGGGGCTTTGGAGGAGCAGTACTTC
CDR3: CASSSQAGALEEQYF

V: TRBV4-1
size: -
J: TRBJ1-6
D: -
DNA: TGCGCCAGCAGCCCCAATCTGGTGGCAGGTTCACCCCTCCACTTT
CDR3: CASSPNLVAGSPLHF

V: TRBV6-1
size: -
J: TRBJ1-4
D: -
DNA: TGTGCCAGCAGTACCCTAGGGGCTGAAAAACTGTTTTTT
CDR3: CASSTLGAEKLFF

V: TRBV18
size: once
J: TRBJ2-5
D: -
DNA: TGTGCCAGCTCACCGGCGTGGAGGGGGGGCCAGGAGACCCAGTACTTC
CDR3: CASSPAWRGGQETQYF

V: TRBV7-8
size: -
J: TRBJ1-5
D: TRBD1
DNA: TGTGCCAGCAGCCGCCTGACAGGGGCTTTCCAGCCCCAGCATTTT
CDR3: CASSRLTGAFQPQHF

V: TRBV15
size: -
J: TRBJ2-1
D: TRBD1
DNA: TGTGCCACCAGCGGGGACAGACATCGAGAGCAGTTCTTC
CDR3: CATSGDRHREQFF

V: TRBV9
size: -
J: TRBJ1-1
D: TRBD1
DNA: TGTGCCAGCAGCCCAAAAGGGACAGGTGAAGCTTTCTTT
CDR3: CASSPKGTGEAFF

V: TRBV6-5
size: -
J: TRBJ1-2
D: -
DNA: TGTGCCAGCAGTTACTCCTCCGGGGGAAGCTATGGCTACACCTTC
CDR3: CASSYSSGGSYGYTF

V: TRBV14
size: -
J: TRBJ2-7
D: -
DNA: TGTGCCAGCAGCCAGGGGGGACAGTACGTCGAGCAGTACTTC
CDR3: CASSQGGQYVEQYF

V: TRBV27
size: -
J: TRBJ2-7
D: TRBD2
DNA: TGTGCCAGCAGTATTAGAGGACTAGCTTACGAGCAGTACTTC
CDR3: CASSIRGLAYEQYF

V: TRBV6-5
size: -
J: TRBJ2-7
D: -
DNA: TGTGCCAGCAGCCCGGATGCGGCCGACGAGCAGTACTTC
CDR3: CASSPDAADEQYF

V: TRBV27
size: -
J: TRBJ1-2
D: -
DNA: TGTGCCAGCAGTTTAGCCGACAGGTCCCCAACTGGCTACACCTTC
CDR3: CASSLADRSPTGYTF

V: TRBV7-2
size: -
J: TRBJ1-3
D: TRBD1
DNA: TGTGCCAGCAGCCAGACGTCAGGGGGCTCTGGAAACACCATATATTTT
CDR3: CASSQTSGGSGNTIYF

V: TRBV18
size: -
J: TRBJ2-1
D: TRBD2
DNA: TGTGCCAGCTCACAGGGACTAGCGGGAGGAAATGAGCAGTTCTTC
CDR3: CASSQGLAGGNEQFF

V: TRBV10-3
size: -
J: TRBJ2-1
D: -
DNA: TGTGCCATCAGTGTAACAGGGACTGAGCAGTTCTTC
CDR3: CAISVTGTEQFF

V: TRBV5-1
size: -
J: TRBJ2-5
D: TRBD1
DNA: TGCGCCAGCAGTCCGACAGGGCCCCAAGAGACCCAGTACTTC
CDR3: CASSPTGPQETQYF

V: TRBV10-1
size: -
J: TRBJ2-7
D: TRBD1
DNA: TGCGCCAGCAGCTGGGACAGGGGTGGCGAGCAGTACTTC
CDR3: CASSWDRGGEQYF

V: TRBV11-2
size: once
J: TRBJ1-3
D: -
DNA: TGTGCCAGCAGAGGAGCTGGAAACACCATATATTTT
CDR3: CASRGAGNTIYF

V: TRBV7-3
size: -
J: TRBJ2-5
D: -
DNA: TGTGCCAGCAGCTTCCCCGGGGAGACCCAGTACTTC
CDR3: CASSFPGETQYF

V: TRBV2
size: -
J: TRBJ2-2
D: TRBD1
DNA: TGTGCCAGCAGTGACCGGGACAGGGGGTCAGGGGAGCTGTTTTTT
CDR3: CASSDRDRGSGELFF

V: TRBV27
size: -
J: TRBJ2-5
D: TRBD1
DNA: TGTGCCAGCAGTTTCCGGGGACAGGGTTGGCGAGAGACCCAGTACTTC
CDR3: CASSFRGQGWRETQYF